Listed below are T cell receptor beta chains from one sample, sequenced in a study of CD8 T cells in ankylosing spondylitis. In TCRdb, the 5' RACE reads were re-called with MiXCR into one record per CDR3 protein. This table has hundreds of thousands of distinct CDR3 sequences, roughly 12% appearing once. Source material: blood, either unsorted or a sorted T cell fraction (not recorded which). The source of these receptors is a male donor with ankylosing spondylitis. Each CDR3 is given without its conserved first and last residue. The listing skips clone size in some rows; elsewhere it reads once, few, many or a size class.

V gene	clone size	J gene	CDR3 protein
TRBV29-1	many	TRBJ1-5	SVATGTGFQPQH
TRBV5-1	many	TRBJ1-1	ASSRGTGDTEAF
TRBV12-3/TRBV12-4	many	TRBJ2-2	ASSRQGTNTGELF
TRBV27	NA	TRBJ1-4	ASSFPGTGDEKLF
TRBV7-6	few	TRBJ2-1	ASSGQPAGGPFNEQF
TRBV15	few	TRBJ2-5	ATSRGVTPGGRETQY
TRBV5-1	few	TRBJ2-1	ASSLSAGLYNEQF
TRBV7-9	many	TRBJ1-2	ASSSLSGGTKGYT
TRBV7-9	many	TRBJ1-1	ASSLDRGGGDTEAF
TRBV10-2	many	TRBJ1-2	ASSRNYGYT
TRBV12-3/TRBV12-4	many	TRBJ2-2	ASSGGTENTGELF
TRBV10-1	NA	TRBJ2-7	ASSGGSGSSYEQY
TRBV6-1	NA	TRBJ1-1	ASTPRGGTEAF
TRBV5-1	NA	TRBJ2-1	ASSLKTSGRADNEQF
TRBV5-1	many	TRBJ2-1	ASSLAGLAGGEQF
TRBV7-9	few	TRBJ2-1	ASRPTDWGRNEQF
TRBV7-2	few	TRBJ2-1	ASSARQILGNEQF
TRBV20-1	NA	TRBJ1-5	SARVSGGNQPQH
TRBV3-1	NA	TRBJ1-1	ASSQFRDSEAF
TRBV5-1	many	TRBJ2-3	ASSRDGQGRTDTQY
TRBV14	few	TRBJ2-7	ASSQGDTGYYEQY
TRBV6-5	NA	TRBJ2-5	ASSYAKSQETQY
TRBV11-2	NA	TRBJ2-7	ASSLVGIAQY
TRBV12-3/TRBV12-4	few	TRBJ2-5	ASSSWGAGPRETQY
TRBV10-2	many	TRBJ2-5	ASSWGLSETQY
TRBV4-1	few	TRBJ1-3	ASSQDSGQSLLNTIY
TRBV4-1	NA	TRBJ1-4	ASSPGGGGTL
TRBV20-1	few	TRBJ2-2	SAQTSLNTGELF
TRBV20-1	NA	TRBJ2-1	SARNRYNEQF
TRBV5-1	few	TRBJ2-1	ASSLGTPPNEQF
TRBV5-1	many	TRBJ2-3	ASSLVPSDTQY
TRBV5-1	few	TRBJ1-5	ASSLNPQDYSNQPQH
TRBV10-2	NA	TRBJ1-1	ASAPGQGPGTEAF
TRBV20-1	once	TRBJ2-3	SALAGAGGDTQY
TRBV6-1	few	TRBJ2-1	ASTLASGTTDEQF
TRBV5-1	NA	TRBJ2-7	ASSISGRAYEQY
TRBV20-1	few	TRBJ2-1	SAAGTSYNEQF
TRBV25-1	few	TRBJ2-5	ASRRGASKETQY
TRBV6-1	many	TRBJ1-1	ASPGQSTEAF
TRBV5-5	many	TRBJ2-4	ASRAAGVLAKNIQY
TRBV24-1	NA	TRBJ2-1	ATSDAGTFDNEQF
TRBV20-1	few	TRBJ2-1	SASPNNNNEQF
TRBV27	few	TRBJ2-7	ASSPSLAESSYEQY
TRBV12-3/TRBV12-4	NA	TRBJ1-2	ASSRGQGARGYT